This T cell receptor beta chain was recovered during a study of cytomegalovirus exposure and HLA in healthy donors. Turning to the study itself: When 350 to 500 donors were genotyped, roughly 78% of them were found to fall in the Caucasian-associated ancestry cluster.

As for this clone: What it binds is not known.

Study-level results: In vitro assays verified that a few CMV-associated chains recognized CMV antigens specifically. TCR sequences were mostly rare, though some public TCRs occurred in many donors. Per a later analysis, approximately 16,000 TCR beta sequences showed association with HLA alleles at 0.05 false discovery rate.

The CDR3 is 16 amino acids. V lost 2 bases and J lost 5; bases outside the gene matches: 8. Germline values: CDR1 MNHEY, CDR2 SVGAGI. PCR primers comprised 60 Vbeta and 13 Jbeta primers. Clones were read by immunoSEQ multiplex PCR, and TCRdb kept only the in-frame ones, dropping some. The sample lists roughly 200,000 clones, less than 80% seen once, with 3.5% to 5% in the top ten. The chain recombines TRBV6-5 with TRBJ1-4; 7 bases are shared with TRBD1. The sample comprised PBMCs. The clonotype was recovered from a woman under 40 in good health and CMV-seropositive. CDR3 coding DNA: TGTGCCAGCAGTTACGGACCGGGACAGAGAAATGAAAAACTGTTTTTT. It codes for CASSYGPGQRNEKLFF.